Below, 8 T cell receptor beta chains from the same sample are listed, as sequenced in a study of response to subunit inactivated influenza vaccine. TCRdb reprocessed the RT-PCR reads via MiXCR and lists one record per CDR3 protein. Seen here are some 550,000 distinct CDR3 sequences, under 30% observed once, and the top ten hold under 3.5%. The sample was also reused in another study, on T cells expressing NK-cell markers. From that report: Researchers built TCR beta cDNA using 5'RACE template switching with UMIs.

Source: CD4+ T cells sorted from PBMCs, taken about 12 days after vaccination. The source is a man in his fifties who received an inactivated influenza vaccine.

V is TRBV12-3 or TRBV12-4 and J is TRBJ2-1; maybe TRBD2 (5 bases). The CDR3 totals 14 residues. With 5 bases removed from V and 7 bases from J, the gap between germline ends came to 15 bases. The CDR3 region is CASSTPARGNEQFF. The DNA for the CDR3 is TGTGCCAGCAGTACCCCCGCGAGAGGGAATGAGCAGTTCTTC.

This sequence joins TRBV12-3 or TRBV12-4 and TRBJ2-7; 7 bases agree with TRBD1. Trimming removed 6 bases from V and 3 bases from J; junction bases left unmatched: 20. There are 18 residues in the CDR3. The CDR3 region is CASSLGQPNLGAYYEQYF. For the CDR3, the DNA is TGTGCCAGCAGCCTGGGACAGCCGAATCTCGGGGCCTACTACGAGCAGTACTTC.

V usage is TRBV4-1 and J usage is TRBJ2-2, with 10 bases lining up with TRBD1. This CDR3 region has 16 residues. V shed 2 bases, J shed 4 bases, and the junction held 4 bases outside the gene matches. The V gene's germline CDR1 is MGHRA and CDR2 YSYEKL. The CDR3 DNA is TGCGCCAGCAGCCAAAGTCGGACAGGGGGCACCGGGGAGCTGTTTTTT. It yields the protein CASSQSRTGGTGELFF.

The CDR3 region has the DNA TGTGCCAGCAGCTTTACAGGGGATGGCACAGATACGCAGTATTTT. Translating it yields CASSFTGDGTDTQYF. V usage is TRBV5-4 and J usage is TRBJ2-3; TRBD1 agrees at 7 bases. The CDR3 runs to 15 residues. The germline V gene has CDR1 SGHNT and CDR2 YYREEE (reference sequence). With V trimmed by 2 bases and J by 1 base, 4 bases remained unmatched.

This clonotype was found once. V gene TRBV24-1 combines with J gene TRBJ1-2; D perhaps matches TRBD1 (5 bases). In germline, CDR1 is KGHDR, CDR2 SFDVKD. Trimming pared 4 bases from V and 1 base from J, leaving 18 bases between. The CDR3 is 17 amino acids. The CDR3: CATSDNPTTTVNYGYTF. The CDR3 DNA reads TGTGCCACCAGTGACAATCCCACCACGACAGTTAACTATGGCTACACCTTC.

J is TRBJ2-7 and V is TRBV20-1; perhaps TRBD1 as D (5 bases). This CDR3 is built from 15 residues. Germline-derived CDR1 and CDR2 are DFQATT and SNEGSKA (reference sequence). V dropped 3 bases and J dropped 2 bases, with 17 bases sitting between them. DNA for the CDR3: TGCAGTGCTAGTACGGTAATGGACATGCCCTACGAGCAGTACTTC. This encodes CSASTVMDMPYEQYF.

CDR3: CASSYSGRSRNEQFF. The DNA for the CDR3 is TGTGCCAGCAGCTATAGCGGGCGTTCTCGAAATGAGCAGTTCTTC. V and J are TRBV6-2 or TRBV6-3 and TRBJ2-1, with 7 bases lining up with TRBD2. V lost 6 bases, J lost 7 bases, and 12 bases stayed unmatched. This CDR3 has 15 amino acids. In germline, CDR1 is MNHEY, CDR2 SVGEGT.

V is TRBV29-1 and J is TRBJ2-5, with 7 bases matching TRBD2. Trimming at V came to 0 bases and at J to 5 bases, leaving 15 bases not matched to a gene. Germline CDR1 and CDR2: SQVTM and ANQGSEA. The CDR3 sequence is 17 residues long. CDR3 DNA: TGCAGCGTTGAAGACGGGGAGGGCCCAAAATCCCGGGAGACCCAGTACTTC. Its protein is CSVEDGEGPKSRETQYF.